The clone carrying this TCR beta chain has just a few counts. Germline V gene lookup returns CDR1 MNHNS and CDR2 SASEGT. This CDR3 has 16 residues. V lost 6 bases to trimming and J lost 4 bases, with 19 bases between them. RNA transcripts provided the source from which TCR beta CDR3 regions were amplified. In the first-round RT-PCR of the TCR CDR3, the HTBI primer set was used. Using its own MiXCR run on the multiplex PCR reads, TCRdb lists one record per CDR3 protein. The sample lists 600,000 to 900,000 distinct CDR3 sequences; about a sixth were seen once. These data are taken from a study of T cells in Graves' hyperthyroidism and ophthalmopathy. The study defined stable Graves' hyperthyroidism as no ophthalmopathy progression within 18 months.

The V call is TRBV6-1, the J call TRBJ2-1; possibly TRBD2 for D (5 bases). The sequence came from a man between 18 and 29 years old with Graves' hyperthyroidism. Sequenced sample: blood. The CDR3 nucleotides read TGTGCCAGCAGGGGGTACGGGGTAGCGACTTACAATGAGCAGTTCTTC. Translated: CASRGYGVATYNEQFF.